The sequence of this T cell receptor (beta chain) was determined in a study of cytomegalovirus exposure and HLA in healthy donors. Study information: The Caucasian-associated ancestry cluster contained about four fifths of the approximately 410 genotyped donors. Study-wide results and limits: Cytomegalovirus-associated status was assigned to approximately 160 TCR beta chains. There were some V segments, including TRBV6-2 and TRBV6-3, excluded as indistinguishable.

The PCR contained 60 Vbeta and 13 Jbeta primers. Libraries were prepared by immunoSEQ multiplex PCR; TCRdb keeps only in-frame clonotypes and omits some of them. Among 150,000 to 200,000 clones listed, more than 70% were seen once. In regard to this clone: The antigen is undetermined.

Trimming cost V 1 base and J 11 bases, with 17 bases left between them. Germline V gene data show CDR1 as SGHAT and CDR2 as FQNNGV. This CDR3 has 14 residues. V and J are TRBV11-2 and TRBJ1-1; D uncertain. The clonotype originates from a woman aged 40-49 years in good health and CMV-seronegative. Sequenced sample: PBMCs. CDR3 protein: CASSLASPGNGAFF. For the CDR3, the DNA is TGTGCCAGCAGCTTAGCTTCGCCAGGCAACGGTGCTTTCTTT.